These T cell receptor beta chains were read from a single sample in a study of Ad26.COV2.S vaccination and SARS-CoV-2 variants. Assay used: immunoSEQ multiplex PCR; TCRdb lists only in-frame clones, some missing. The sample carries about 480,000 clones, 87% recorded once. Sequenced material: peripheral blood, taken in a trial of Ad26.COV2.S vaccine versus placebo. The receptors derive from a person aged 18-60 years who received the Ad26.COV2.S COVID-19 vaccine or a placebo. Both conserved end residues are part of each CDR3. The D gene is left open where the match is weak. Size is stated for part of the rows, as once, few or many counts, or as a class when the clone is expanded.

J,D,V,size,DNA,CDR3
TRBJ1-5,TRBD1,TRBV9,once,TGTGCCAGCAACCTCATGGACAGGGTTGGTGGCAATCAGCCCCAGCATTTT,CASNLMDRVGGNQPQHF
TRBJ1-2,NA,TRBV4-2,NA,TGTGCCAGCAGCCAAGTCCGGGGGGGGGACATCCATAACTATGGCTACACCTTC,CASSQVRGGDIHNYGYTF
TRBJ2-7,NA,TRBV19,NA,TGTGCCAGTAGTAGAATGGACACCACCTACGAGCAGTACTTC,CASSRMDTTYEQYF
TRBJ2-3,TRBD2,TRBV4-3,NA,TGCGCCAGCAGCCAAGATCCCGGGACTATAACAGATACGCAGTATTTT,CASSQDPGTITDTQYF
TRBJ2-1,TRBD1,TRBV6-2/TRBV6-3,once,TGTGCCAGCAGTTACCCAGGACAGGGATACTACAATGAGCAGTTCTTC,CASSYPGQGYYNEQFF
TRBJ1-6,TRBD1,TRBV6-2/TRBV6-3,NA,TGTGCCAGCAGTTACCCTACGGGACAGAACAATTCACCCCTCCACTTT,CASSYPTGQNNSPLHF
TRBJ1-3,NA,TRBV3-1/TRBV3-2,NA,TGTGCCAGCAGCCAGACACTCTCTGGAAACACCATATATTTT,CASSQTLSGNTIYF
TRBJ2-3,NA,TRBV19,NA,TGTGCCAGACCAGTGCCTAGCACAGATACGCAGTATTTT,CARPVPSTDTQYF
TRBJ1-3,NA,TRBV10-3,few,TGTGCCATCATTCAGGATCTCTCTGGAAACACCATATATTTT,CAIIQDLSGNTIYF
TRBJ1-1,TRBD1,TRBV28,NA,TGTGCCAGCATCCGGGACAGAGGTGAAGCTTTCTTT,CASIRDRGEAFF
TRBJ2-1,TRBD1,TRBV3-1/TRBV3-2,NA,TGTGCCAGCAGCCGGACAGGGTATGAGCAGTTCTTC,CASSRTGYEQFF
TRBJ2-1,TRBD2,TRBV27,NA,TGTGCCAGCAGTTTAGGGACTAGATCACCTGAGCAGTTCTTC,CASSLGTRSPEQFF
TRBJ1-2,NA,TRBV30,NA,TGTGCCTGGAGTGTACGGCAGGCGGACGTTGGCTACACCTTC,CAWSVRQADVGYTF
TRBJ1-1,NA,TRBV3-1/TRBV3-2,NA,TGTGCCAGCAGCCAAGGTGCAGGAGTTTCCACTGAAGCTTTCTTT,CASSQGAGVSTEAFF
TRBJ2-5,NA,TRBV30,few,TGTGCCTGGAGTTCGCCAGGGAGTCAAGAGACCCAGTACTTC,CAWSSPGSQETQYF
TRBJ1-2,TRBD1,TRBV18,NA,TGTGCCAGCTCAAATAACCCAACAGGGGCCTCTGGCTACACCTTC,CASSNNPTGASGYTF